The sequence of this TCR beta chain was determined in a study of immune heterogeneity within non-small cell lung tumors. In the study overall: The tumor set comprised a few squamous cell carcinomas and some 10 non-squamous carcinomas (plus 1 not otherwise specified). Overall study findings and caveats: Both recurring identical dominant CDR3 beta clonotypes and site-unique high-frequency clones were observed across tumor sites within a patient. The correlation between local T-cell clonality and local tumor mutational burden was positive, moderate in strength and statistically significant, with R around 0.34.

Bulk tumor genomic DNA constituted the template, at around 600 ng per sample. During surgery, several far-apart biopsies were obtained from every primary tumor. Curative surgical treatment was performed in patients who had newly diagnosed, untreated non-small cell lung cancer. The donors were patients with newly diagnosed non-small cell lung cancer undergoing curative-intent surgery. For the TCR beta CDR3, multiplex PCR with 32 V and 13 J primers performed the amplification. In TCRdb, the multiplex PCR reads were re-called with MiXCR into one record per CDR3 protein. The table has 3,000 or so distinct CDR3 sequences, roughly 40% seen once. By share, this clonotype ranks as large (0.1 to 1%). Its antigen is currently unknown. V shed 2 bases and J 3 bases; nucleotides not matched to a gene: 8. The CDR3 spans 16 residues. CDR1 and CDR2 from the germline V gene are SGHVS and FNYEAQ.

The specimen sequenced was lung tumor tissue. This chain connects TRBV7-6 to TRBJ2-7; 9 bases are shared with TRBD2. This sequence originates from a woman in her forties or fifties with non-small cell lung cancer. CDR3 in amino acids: CASSLRFSGRVYEQYF. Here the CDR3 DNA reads TGTGCCAGCAGCTTAAGGTTTAGCGGGAGAGTCTACGAGCAGTACTTC.